What follows are 27 T cell receptor beta chains derived from one specimen sequenced in a study of response to subunit inactivated influenza vaccine. TCRdb called the RT-PCR reads again in MiXCR, with one record for every CDR3 protein. Seen here are over 150,000 distinct CDR3 sequences, approximately 15% observed once, and the top ten hold approximately 24%. The sequenced sample was CD8+ T cells sorted from PBMCs, obtained more than 4 days after vaccination. Source of these receptors: a man aged 50-59 years who received an inactivated influenza vaccine.

The rearrangement uses TRBV29-1 and TRBJ2-7; 10 bases agree with TRBD1. Germline loops: CDR1 SQVTM, CDR2 ANQGSEA. J was trimmed by 0 bases and V by 6 bases; bases with no gene match: 5. The CDR3 length is 14 residues. The CDR3 sequence: CSVADRGLSYEQYF. Written as DNA, the CDR3 is TGCAGCGTGGCCGACAGGGGGCTCTCCTACGAGCAGTACTTC.

This rearrangement joins TRBV27 to TRBJ1-2; D ambiguous. Trimming removed 4 bases at V and 4 bases at J, with 16 bases between. This CDR3 spans 15 amino acids. Germline V gene lookup returns CDR1 MNHEY and CDR2 SMNVEV (reference sequence). This chain's CDR3 is CASSSYGEGSYGYTF. CDR3 nucleotides: TGTGCCAGCAGTTCGTATGGGGAGGGTAGCTATGGCTACACCTTC.

This chain links TRBV9 with TRBJ2-2; maybe TRBD1 (5 bases). Germline V gene lookup returns CDR1 SGDLS and CDR2 YYNGEE. CDR3 length: 11 residues. V lost 8 bases to trimming and J lost 6 bases, with 8 bases between them. CDR3: CASSGSGELFF. CDR3 DNA sequence: TGTGCCAGTTCAGGGTCCGGGGAGCTGTTTTTT.

V usage is TRBV6-5 and J usage is TRBJ2-2; D ambiguous. Trimming took off 2 bases at V and 3 bases at J, with 7 bases between the two ends. The CDR3 has 14 residues. Germline V gene data show CDR1 as MNHEY and CDR2 as SVGAGI. The CDR3 is CASSYVSDTGELFF. CDR3 coding DNA: TGTGCCAGCAGTTACGTCAGTGACACCGGGGAGCTGTTTTTT.

The chain joins TRBV12-3 or TRBV12-4 to TRBJ1-1; D perhaps matches TRBD1 (5 bases). V was trimmed by 5 bases and J by 5 bases, leaving 15 bases between them. The CDR3 is made up of 14 amino acids. CDR3 in amino acids: CASSHQGLGTEAFF. The CDR3 DNA sequence: TGTGCCAGCAGTCATCAGGGACTGGGTACTGAAGCTTTCTTT.

This clonotype was observed at least ten times. This chain connects TRBV28 to TRBJ1-1; TRBD1 is a possible D gene (6 bases). This CDR3 is 15 amino acids long. Germline V gene lookup returns CDR1 MDHEN and CDR2 SYDVKM. The V end was cut by 6 bases, the J end by 1 base, with 15 bases between. CDR3 bases: TGTGCCAGCAGGTTGACGATGACAGGGAACACTGAAGCTTTCTTT. Encoded protein: CASRLTMTGNTEAFF.

The sample holds a few counts of this clonotype. The chain combines TRBV6-5 with TRBJ2-1, with D possibly TRBD2 on 6 matching bases. This CDR3 has 15 residues. Trimming stripped 0 bases from V and 6 bases from J, with 12 bases between. Per germline, CDR1 MNHEY and CDR2 SVGAGI. CDR3 DNA: TGTGCCAGCAGTTACTCGATGGAGGGGAGCAATGAGCAGTTCTTC. This gives the protein CASSYSMEGSNEQFF.

This clonotype was observed a handful of times. The chain uses TRBV11-2 and TRBJ1-5, with D perhaps matching TRBD1 (6 bases). CDR3 length: 16 residues. The V end lost 1 base, the J end lost 0 bases, and 10 bases lay between the germline ends. Germline CDR1 SGHAT, CDR2 FQNNGV. The CDR3 region is CASSLGPGASNQPQHF. CDR3 coding DNA: TGTGCCAGCAGCTTAGGGCCGGGGGCTAGCAATCAGCCCCAGCATTTT.

The CDR3 loop reads CASRETGRTAEAFF. CDR3 bases: TGTGCCAGCAGGGAGACAGGTCGGACCGCTGAAGCTTTCTTT. The gene calls are TRBV28 and TRBJ1-1; D is possibly TRBD1 (6 bases). The CDR3 runs 14 residues. Between the trimmed V and J ends, which lost 6 bases and 6 bases, there was a span of 17 bases. The germline gives CDR1 MDHEN, CDR2 SYDVKM. Based on the CDR3 plus reference TRBV28 and TRBJ1-1, the full variable domain is DVKVTQSSRYLVKRTGEKVFLECVQDMDHENMFWYRQDPGLGLRLIYFSYDVKMKEKGDIPEGYSVSREKKERFSLILESASTNQTSMYLCASRETGRTAEAFFGQGTRLTVV.

There are a few counts of this clonotype. This chain joins TRBV6-1 and TRBJ2-5; 13 bases are shared with TRBD2. CDR3 length: 16 amino acids. The germline gives CDR1 MNHNS, CDR2 SASEGT. J was trimmed by 6 bases and V by 5 bases; bases with no gene match: 9. In DNA, the CDR3 is TGTGCCAGCAGTCCGGGGACTAGCGGGACCTCAAAGACCCAGTACTTC. Protein: CASSPGTSGTSKTQYF.

The chain employs TRBV5-6 and TRBJ1-2; no firm D call. CDR1 is SGHDT, CDR2 YYEEEE, per germline. This CDR3 has 12 amino acids. V gave up 2 bases and J gave up 5 bases, with 7 bases separating them. The CDR3 DNA reads TGTGCCAGCAGCTTTGGGTTTTATGGCTACACCTTC. As protein: CASSFGFYGYTF.

This clonotype was seen more than once but under ten times. V and J are TRBV13 and TRBJ2-7; D not certain. The V end lost 6 bases, the J end lost 2 bases, and 17 bases lay between the germline ends. The CDR3 is 15 amino acids. From germline, CDR1 is PRHDT and CDR2 FYEKMQ (reference sequence). The CDR3 bases are TGTGCCAGCAGAGCCAAAGATGATCTGCCCTACGAGCAGTACTTC. Its protein is CASRAKDDLPYEQYF.

The chain combines TRBV7-9 with TRBJ1-4; a weak D match, TRBD1 (6 bases). The germline CDR1 and CDR2 sequences are SEHNR and FQNEAQ (reference sequence). Trimming took off 5 bases at V and 8 bases at J, with 15 bases between the two ends. The CDR3 runs 14 residues. The CDR3 DNA sequence: TGTGCCAGCAGCGCACAGGGAGTTGAGGAAAAACTGTTTTTT. Encoded protein: CASSAQGVEEKLFF.

The CDR3 sequence: CASSLTPHEQFF. The CDR3 DNA is TGTGCCAGCAGCCTAACCCCTCATGAGCAGTTCTTC. This chain uses TRBV7-9 with TRBJ2-1; no firm D call. The CDR3 extends over 12 amino acids. Germline CDR1 is SEHNR and CDR2 is FQNEAQ (reference sequence). The ends were cut back, 5 bases at V and 8 bases at J, with 10 bases in the middle.

V usage is TRBV14 and J usage is TRBJ2-1; D is undetermined. V lost 2 bases, J lost 3 bases, and 8 bases lay in between. In germline, CDR1 is SGHDN, CDR2 FVKESK. This CDR3 spans 14 amino acids. The CDR3 DNA reads TGTGCCAGCAGCCAATCCGGATACTACAATGAGCAGTTCTTC. Translated, it gives CASSQSGYYNEQFF.

This sequence joins TRBV7-2 and TRBJ2-1; possibly TRBD2 for D (6 bases). The CDR3 totals 13 residues. The germline V gene has CDR1 SGHTA and CDR2 FQGNSA. Trimming took 5 bases from V and 7 from J, leaving 12 bases between them. The CDR3 region is CASSPWAGNEQFF. In nucleotides, the CDR3 is TGTGCCAGCAGCCCATGGGCGGGAAATGAGCAGTTCTTC.

The J gene is TRBJ2-2, the V gene TRBV19; 7 nucleotides align to TRBD2. The CDR3 consists of 16 residues. J lost 4 bases, V lost 6 bases, and 11 bases had no gene match. Germline-derived CDR1 and CDR2 are LNHDA and SQIVND (reference sequence). CDR3 DNA: TGTGCCAGTAGCCGACCATGGGGGGGAACCACCGGGGAGCTGTTTTTT. Translating it yields CASSRPWGGTTGELFF.

The table lists this clonotype with a count of one. The CDR3 spells CASSVLSSYNEQFF. CDR3 in DNA: TGTGCCAGCAGCGTTCTCAGCTCCTACAATGAGCAGTTCTTC. The chain employs TRBV9 and TRBJ2-1; no definite D call. This CDR3 has 14 amino acids. Germline V CDR1 and CDR2: SGDLS, YYNGEE. The V gene lost 2 bases and the J gene lost 0 bases, with 6 bases spanning the gap.

Only a few counts were recorded for this clonotype. This chain links TRBV7-3 with TRBJ2-7, with D tentatively TRBD2 (6 bases). Germline V gene sequence: CDR1 SGHTA, CDR2 FQGTGA. V lost 5 bases to trimming and J lost 2 bases, with 13 bases between them. The CDR3 extends over 14 amino acids. CDR3: CASSTHPGAYEQYF. CDR3 bases: TGTGCCAGCAGCACCCATCCGGGAGCCTACGAGCAGTACTTC.

This clonotype occurred a few times. V gene TRBV5-6 combines with J gene TRBJ2-3; D might be TRBD2 (6 bases). The germline CDR1 and CDR2 sequences are SGHDT and YYEEEE. The CDR3 runs to 13 residues. V lost 2 bases and J 5 bases, leaving 9 bases between the germline ends. Here the CDR3 reads CASSFGGVDTQYF. The CDR3 nucleotides read TGTGCCAGCAGCTTCGGAGGGGTAGATACGCAGTATTTT.

The chain joins TRBV24-1 to TRBJ2-7; tentative D call: TRBD1 (7 bases). The V end lost 9 bases, the J end lost 6 bases, and 14 bases lay between the germline ends. CDR3 length equals 12 residues. In germline, CDR1 is KGHDR, CDR2 SFDVKD. The CDR3 DNA reads as TGTGCCACCCCTCCCAGGGGGGTCGAGCAGTACTTC. It yields the protein CATPPRGVEQYF.

The chain links TRBV11-2 to TRBJ2-1, with D perhaps matching TRBD1 (5 bases). The germline V gene encodes CDR1 SGHAT and CDR2 FQNNGV. The CDR3 consists of 16 residues. V was shortened by 5 bases and J by 7 bases, with 21 bases between the two germline ends. CDR3 sequence: CASSHNSALRTNEQFF. The CDR3 DNA follows: TGTGCCAGCAGCCACAATTCTGCCTTGCGGACAAATGAGCAGTTCTTC.

The chain uses TRBV12-3 or TRBV12-4 and TRBJ2-5; D might be TRBD1 (5 bases). The V end was cut by 6 bases, the J end by 3 bases, with 8 bases between. The CDR3 covers 12 residues. The CDR3: CASSLTEETQYF. In DNA, the CDR3 is TGTGCCAGCAGCCTGACAGAAGAGACCCAGTACTTC.

The rearrangement links TRBV4-2 to TRBJ2-7; 8 positions match TRBD2. CDR3 length equals 18 residues. Germline loops: CDR1 LGHNA, CDR2 YNFKEQ. V dropped 0 bases and J dropped 0; count of bases not matched to a gene: 10. In nucleotides, the CDR3 is TGTGCCAGCAGCCAAGATACCCTTGGGGCGGGAGGCTCCTACGAGCAGTACTTC. Translating it yields CASSQDTLGAGGSYEQYF.

The chain couples TRBV5-1 to TRBJ2-7; 8 bases map to TRBD1. Looked up from germline, CDR1 is SGHRS and CDR2 is YFSETQ. This CDR3 spans 15 amino acids. Trimming at V came to 4 bases and at J to 6 bases, leaving 12 bases not matched to a gene. The chain's CDR3 is CASSAWTGSNSEQYF. The DNA for the CDR3 is TGCGCCAGCAGCGCCTGGACAGGGTCGAATAGCGAGCAGTACTTC.

The chain employs TRBV7-8 and TRBJ1-5; D not resolved. Germline V gene data show CDR1 as SGHVS and CDR2 as FQNEAQ. The CDR3 runs 12 residues. V shed 0 bases and J shed 9 bases, with 6 bases lying between them. CDR3 protein: CASSLAPGPQHF. CDR3 coding DNA: TGTGCCAGCAGCTTAGCACCTGGGCCCCAGCATTTT.

V usage is TRBV4-3 and J usage is TRBJ2-5; 15 bases map to TRBD2. CDR3 length: 17 amino acids. Trimming at V came to 4 bases and at J to 3 bases, leaving 6 bases not matched to a gene. Germline V gene sequence: CDR1 LGHNA, CDR2 YSLEER. CDR3 nucleotide sequence: TGCGCCAGCAGCCCGGGACTAGCGGGGGGAAGAAAAGAGACCCAGTACTTC. Translating gives CASSPGLAGGRKETQYF.